This T cell receptor beta chain was retrieved from a study of cytomegalovirus exposure and HLA in healthy donors. Study-wide findings and caveats: Sequencing had likely introduced a cluster of highly shared sequence variants as an artifact. Published work reported that the classifier diagnosed cytomegalovirus status with high specificity and sensitivity. Researchers reportedly found TCR beta sequences accurately predicted most subjects' HLA-A and HLA-B alleles.

It was with 60 Vbeta and 13 Jbeta primers that the PCR ran. The method was immunoSEQ multiplex PCR; TCRdb's version includes in-frame clones alone and lacks a portion of them. Counted here are approximately 190,000 clones, 80% to 90% occurring once; the ten biggest clones make up 1% to 1.5%. Of note for this clone: Its antigen is undetermined.

The length of the CDR3 is 17 residues. Losses at the gene ends were 8 bases for V and 2 bases for J; bases not matched to a gene: 12. From germline, CDR1 is MNHEY and CDR2 SMNVEV (reference sequence). The source of this sequence is a man aged 25-45 years in good health and CMV-seronegative. Material: PBMCs. The chain has TRBV27 and TRBJ2-3, with 11 bases matching TRBD2. CDR3 region: CASESSGGRIPTDTQYF. The CDR3, as DNA: TGTGCCAGCGAATCTAGCGGGGGGCGCATCCCCACAGATACGCAGTATTTT.